The subject of this entry is one T cell receptor beta chain. No antigen is known for it. This sample was included in a study of siplizumab effects on memory and regulatory T cells. Notes on the study in general: Poor capture below about 10^-5 frequency left most alloreactive clones unmapped to unstimulated subsets. An assignable naive or memory phenotype was lacking in roughly 80-97% of proliferating CD4+ or CD8+ clones. Reactions containing siplizumab showed mappable alloreactive CD4+ clones averaging 68.8% Treg-derived, versus 25% to 30% in controls.

Profiling relied on immunoSEQ multiplex PCR, and the TCRdb table lists in-frame clones only, not all of them. The sample has 92,000 or so clones, just under 90% seen once. Germline V gene data show CDR1 as LNHDA and CDR2 as SQIVND (reference sequence). CDR3 length equals 13 residues. Trimming shortened V by 4 bases and J by 0 bases, and 6 bases separated the two germline ends. Sequenced input: CD4+ T cells sorted from blood. The chain is built from TRBV19 and TRBJ1-1; D unresolved. The receptor was isolated from a human donor in good health. In DNA, the CDR3 is TGTGCCAGTAGTAATAACTTGAACACTGAAGCTTTCTTT. It is translated as CASSNNLNTEAFF.